This entry lists 5 T cell receptor beta chains sequenced from one sample in a study of identical twins (dated by TCRdb to about 2016). The library was generated by 5' RACE. The instrument given in TCRdb is Illumina HiSeq 2000. TCRdb itself trimmed the public reads at Q25 with fastp, ran MiXCR and retained productive beta chains. Rows are unified per CDR3 protein, each entry keeping the most common DNA and genes. This sample has about 200,000 distinct CDR3 sequences in its table, and roughly a tenth of those were observed once. The ten largest clones take up approximately 9.1% of the sample. Sequencing was done on a sample of memory T cells sorted from blood. The label giving this sample's cell subset or site can be read as: CD45RO+ enriched T cells. Source of these receptors: a man aged 50 to 59 in good health.

There are a few counts of this clonotype. The chain recombines TRBV19 with TRBJ1-1; 10 nucleotides match TRBD1. The CDR3 extends over 16 amino acids. CDR1 LNHDA and CDR2 SQIVND come from the germline V gene (reference sequence). The J segment lost 4 bases and the V segment lost 4 bases, leaving 9 bases of the junction unmatched. This CDR3 is CASSTPRQGAGTEAFF. The CDR3 DNA reads as TGTGCCAGTAGTACTCCCAGACAGGGGGCCGGCACTGAAGCTTTCTTT.

This clonotype was recorded many times. This chain connects TRBV4-3 to TRBJ1-4, with D unresolved. Trimming stripped 0 bases from V and 8 bases from J, with 16 bases between. From germline, CDR1 is LGHNA and CDR2 YSLEER. The CDR3 covers 16 residues. The CDR3, as DNA: TGCGCCAGCAGCCAAGAAAATCGCTCCCCAAACGAAAAACTGTTTTTT. This encodes CASSQENRSPNEKLFF.

This clonotype was recorded many times. V and J are TRBV4-3 and TRBJ2-4; tentatively, D is TRBD1 or TRBD2 (6 bases each). The germline V gene has CDR1 LGHNA and CDR2 YSLEER. V lost 0 bases and J 14 bases, leaving 14 bases between the germline ends. The CDR3 length is 13 residues. Here the CDR3 DNA reads TGCGCCAGCAGCCAAGATGGCGGGGACACAGAGTACTTC. It specifies CASSQDGGDTEYF.

This clonotype was counted between two and nine times. V gene TRBV15 combines with J gene TRBJ2-3, with 8 bases lining up with TRBD1. The CDR3 contains 19 residues. From germline, CDR1 is LNHNV and CDR2 YYDKDF (reference sequence). V dropped 0 bases and J dropped 2; count of bases not matched to a gene: 13. CDR3 in amino acids: CATSRDMGTGTGDTDTQYF. The CDR3 nucleotides are TGTGCCACCAGCAGAGATATGGGGACCGGGACAGGAGACACAGATACGCAGTATTTT. Together with reference TRBV15 and TRBJ2-3, the CDR3 gives the full variable domain: DAMVIQNPRYQVTQFGKPVTLSCSQTLNHNVMYWYQQKSSQAPKLLFHYYDKDFNNEADTPDNFQSRRPNTSFCFLDIRSPGLGDTAMYLCATSRDMGTGTGDTDTQYFGPGTRLTVL.

This clonotype was seen at least ten times. One end of the junction does not line up with germline, which may come from a read error. The rearrangement joins TRBV18 to TRBJ2-3; 8 bases match TRBD1. Germline loops: CDR1 KGHSH, CDR2 LQKENI. The CDR3 is 13 residues long. DNA of the CDR3: TGTGCCAACTCAGGGGGCCCTACAGATACGCAGTATTTT. Its translation is CANSGGPTDTQYF.